This entry concerns a single T cell receptor beta chain. Its antigen is undetermined. Cultured CD4+ T cell DNA underwent sequencing with the Oncomine TCR Beta short-read assay. TCRdb redid the calling of the PCR reads with MiXCR, one entry per CDR3 protein. The sample has over 20,000 distinct CDR3 sequences; under 55% are singletons. These data belong to a study of vaccination and CD4 T cells after COVID-19. Study as a whole: Four females and six males made up the convalescents, two of whom were Hispanic. As a positive control, some control cultures were given a CEFX pool, while others were given an HIV-1 Nef pool or no peptide.

Treatment given: roughly 10-day PBMC culture with coronavirus spike peptide pools or control peptides (ViraFEST assay). The CDR3 is made up of 20 amino acids. The germline gives CDR1 SGHVS, CDR2 FQNEAQ. The trim removed 7 bases at V and 0 bases at J, leaving 18 bases unmatched. Material for sequencing was CD4+ T cells from blood, cultured in vitro. The chain carries TRBV7-8 and TRBJ2-5, with 12 bases that match TRBD1. This TCR came from a human donor who had recovered from COVID-19. CDR3 coding DNA: TGTGCCAGCACCCTAGGGAGACCGGGACAGGGGGCCACCCACCAAGAGACCCAGTACTTC. Its protein is CASTLGRPGQGATHQETQYF.